This T cell receptor (beta chain) was recovered during a study of OX40 agonist ivuxolimab in advanced cancers. Study overall: Patients enrolled in dose escalation were diagnosed with hepatocellular carcinoma, melanoma, renal cell or head and neck cancer. General study points: On average, a greater number of expanded clones characterised CD8+ T cells relative to CD4+. Clonal expansion was among the lowest in partial responders at 0.1-3.0 mg/kg, especially CD8+.

Autoimmune disease history or systemic immunosuppression led to patient exclusion. CDR3 length: 14 amino acids. V lost 1 base, J lost 8 bases, and 5 bases stayed unmatched. Germline V gene sequence: CDR1 SEHNR, CDR2 FQNEAQ (reference sequence). TCRdb's copy holds only in-frame clones and misses some; the assay was immunoSEQ multiplex PCR. The sample lists under 25,000 clones; less than 85% were seen once. About this clone itself: Its target is unknown.

The V call is TRBV7-9, the J call TRBJ1-3; 7 nucleotides match TRBD1. The TCR comes from an adult with an advanced solid tumor such as melanoma, head and neck, liver or kidney cancer. Sequencing used CD4+ or CD8+ T cells sorted from blood, obtained in a trial of the OX40 agonist ivuxolimab. CDR3 in DNA: TGTGCCAGCAGCTTAGACAGGGGAGGCGACACCATATATTTT. Translated: CASSLDRGGDTIYF.